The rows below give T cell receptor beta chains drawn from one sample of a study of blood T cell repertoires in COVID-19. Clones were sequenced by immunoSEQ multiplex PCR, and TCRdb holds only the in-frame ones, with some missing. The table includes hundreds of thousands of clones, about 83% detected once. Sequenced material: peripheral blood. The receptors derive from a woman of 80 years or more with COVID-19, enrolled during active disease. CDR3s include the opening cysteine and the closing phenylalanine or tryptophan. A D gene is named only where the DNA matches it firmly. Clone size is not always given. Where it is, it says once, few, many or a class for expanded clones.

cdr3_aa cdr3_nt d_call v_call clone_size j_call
CASNPGQGFYGYTF TGTGCCAGTAATCCGGGACAGGGTTTTTATGGCTACACCTTC TRBD1 TRBV19 . TRBJ1-2
CASSWGGLTDTQYF TGTGCCAGCAGCTGGGGGGGCCTGACAGATACGCAGTATTTT . TRBV11-2 . TRBJ2-3
CASSSRTEAFF TGTGCCAGCAGCTCTCGGACTGAAGCTTTCTTT . TRBV6-5 . TRBJ1-1
CASRSTGAYYGYTF TGTGCCAGCAGGTCGACAGGCGCTTACTATGGCTACACCTTC . TRBV2 . TRBJ1-2
CASSQETSGSHEQYF TGTGCCAGCAGCCAAGAAACCTCGGGGAGCCACGAGCAGTACTTC . TRBV3-1/TRBV3-2 . TRBJ2-7
CASSQDRGASGNTIYF TGTGCCAGTAGTCAGGACAGGGGAGCTTCTGGAAACACCATATATTTT TRBD1 TRBV19 once TRBJ1-3
CASSPLTSPNEQFF TGTGCCAGCTCTCCACTCACTAGTCCCAATGAGCAGTTCTTC . TRBV18 once TRBJ2-1
CASSHGTVQETQYF TGCGCCAGCAGCCACGGGACAGTCCAAGAGACCCAGTACTTC TRBD1 TRBV5-1 . TRBJ2-5
CASSLAGGGGTDTQYF TGTGCCAGCAGCTTAGCCGGCGGGGGGGGCACAGATACGCAGTATTTT TRBD2 TRBV11-3 . TRBJ2-3
CASSPFTGEAGELFF TGTGCCAGCTCACCATTTACAGGGGAAGCAGGGGAGCTGTTTTTT TRBD1 TRBV18 . TRBJ2-2
CASYGQAYAFF TGTGCCAGCTACGGACAGGCCTACGCTTTCTTT TRBD1 TRBV28 . TRBJ1-1
CASSTQGARIYTQYF TGTGCCAGCAGTACCCAGGGGGCGCGAATCTATACGCAGTATTTT TRBD1 TRBV6-5 . TRBJ2-3
CASSPLDSGYNEQFF TGTGCCAGCTCACCCCTGGACAGTGGGTACAATGAGCAGTTCTTC . TRBV18 . TRBJ2-1
CASSLDWAAAFF TGTGCCAGCAGCCTGGACTGGGCTGCGGCTTTCTTT . TRBV7-9 . TRBJ1-1
CAISEGQSNYGYTF TGTGCCATCAGTGAGGGACAGAGTAACTATGGCTACACCTTC . TRBV10-3 . TRBJ1-2
CASSLSSGGSQPQHF TGCGCCAGCAGCTTAAGTTCAGGGGGCAGTCAGCCCCAGCATTTT TRBD1 TRBV5-1 once TRBJ1-5
CAISVNPQRGASYNEQFF TGTGCCATCAGTGTTAACCCACAGCGGGGGGCATCCTACAATGAGCAGTTCTTC TRBD2 TRBV10-3 . TRBJ2-1
CASSLTGDWYTEAFF TGCGCCAGCAGCTTGACAGGGGATTGGTACACTGAAGCTTTCTTT TRBD1 TRBV5-1 . TRBJ1-1
CASIPELAYNEQFF TGTGCCAGCATCCCGGAGCTCGCTTACAATGAGCAGTTCTTC . TRBV5-8 . TRBJ2-1
CAISEFDEQFF TGTGCCATCAGTGAGTTCGATGAGCAGTTCTTC . TRBV10-3 once TRBJ2-1
CASSSSGGSAYNEQFF TGCGCCAGCAGTTCCAGCGGGGGGTCAGCCTACAATGAGCAGTTCTTC TRBD2 TRBV5-1 . TRBJ2-1
CASSFLLAEYNEQFF TGTGCCAGCAGCTTTCTACTAGCGGAATACAATGAGCAGTTCTTC TRBD2 TRBV7-9 . TRBJ2-1
CASSDSPAPKLFF TGTGCCAGCAGTGATAGTCCCGCTCCGAAACTGTTTTTT . TRBV2 . TRBJ1-4
CASSPSTGTTGTEAFF TGTGCCAGCTCACCCTCAACCGGGACGACAGGCACTGAAGCTTTCTTT . TRBV18 once TRBJ1-1
CASSQSRGAWNSPLHF TGTGCCAGCAGCCAAAGCAGGGGAGCCTGGAATTCACCCCTCCACTTT . TRBV3-1/TRBV3-2 . TRBJ1-6
CASHLSGTQETQYF TGTGCCAGCCATCTATCAGGGACTCAAGAGACCCAGTACTTC . TRBV28 . TRBJ2-5
CASSQEAGYEQYF TGTGCCAGCAGCCAGGAAGCGGGCTACGAGCAGTACTTC . TRBV4-2 . TRBJ2-7
CASSPQGAGSNQPQHF TGCGCCAGCAGCCCACAGGGGGCAGGAAGCAATCAGCCCCAGCATTTT TRBD1 TRBV5-1 . TRBJ1-5
CASSFRTGNNSPLHF TGTGCCAGCAGTTTCCGGACAGGGAATAATTCACCCCTCCACTTT TRBD1 TRBV27 . TRBJ1-6